This TCR beta chain was profiled in a study of T cells in Graves' hyperthyroidism and ophthalmopathy. Whole-study results and caveats: Before onset, by a median of about six months, the model predicted ophthalmopathy. By a 13 V-J model, ophthalmopathy was set apart from stable hyperthyroidism. Most clonotypes that expanded in the thyroid above 0.001 also showed up in blood.

The CDR3 sequence is 13 residues long. Germline assignment: CDR1 MNHNS and CDR2 SASEGT. V was pared by 7 bases and J by 2 bases, with 9 bases between. TCR beta CDR3 regions were amplified from RNA. When the TCR CDR3 underwent first-round RT-PCR, the HTBI primer set was used. TCRdb re-derived calls from the multiplex PCR reads in MiXCR, one entry per CDR3 protein. The data contain 400,000 to 600,000 distinct CDR3 sequences, 15% to 20% of them singletons. This clonotype showed up many times. Its antigen is unidentified. The clonotype originates from a woman aged 25 to 39 with Graves' ophthalmopathy. The sample comprised blood. J is TRBJ1-5 and V is TRBV6-1, with unresolved D. The CDR3 DNA follows: TGTGCCAGCAATCAAGAGCGCAATCAGCCCCAGCATTTT. This translates into CASNQERNQPQHF.